One T cell receptor beta chain is described in this entry. Original methodology: Cell counts per sample came from amplifying reference gene primers. The table came from immunoSEQ multiplex PCR; TCRdb's copy has only in-frame clones and leaves some out. V and J calls and clone size are those listed in that table; D and trimming were worked out from the DNA. The sample lists 55,000 to 75,000 clones, about 81% occurring once. This CDR3 has 14 residues. Trimming pared 3 bases from V and 6 bases from J, leaving 17 bases between. Germline CDR1 and CDR2: SQVTM and ANQGSEA. These data belong to a study of blood T cell repertoires in COVID-19. Study background: Sites across the United States, Italy and Spain contributed samples from acute and convalescent COVID-19. Nucleic acid was either cDNA or gDNA, and it came from T cells, B-cell-depleted T cells, or PBMCs.

The receptor was derived from a human donor in a cohort sampled during active COVID-19. Sequenced: peripheral blood. The chain uses TRBV29-1 and TRBJ1-2; TRBD1 is a possible D gene (5 bases). For the CDR3, the DNA is TGCAGCGTTGACCTCTGGGGGGAAGAGGATGGCTACACCTTC. Protein: CSVDLWGEEDGYTF. The full variable domain, completed using reference TRBV29-1 and TRBJ1-2, is SAVISQKPSRDICQRGTSLTIQCQVDSQVTMMFWYRQQPGQSLTLIATANQGSEATYESGFVIDKFPISRPNLTFSTLTVSNMSPEDSSIYLCSVDLWGEEDGYTFGSGTRLTVV.